The source of this T cell receptor (beta chain) is a study of blood T cell repertoires in COVID-19. Background on the study: Samples came from the United States, Italy and Spain, spanning acute and convalescent COVID-19.

Trimming shortened V by 3 bases and J by 0 bases, and 10 bases separated the two germline ends. The CDR3 is 15 amino acids. Germline CDR1 and CDR2: LNHDA and SQIVND (reference sequence). The data were produced by immunoSEQ multiplex PCR, yet TCRdb's version contains in-frame clones alone and is incomplete. The sample gives over 200,000 clones, 84% of which show up once; approximately 8% is in the top ten. The chain couples TRBV19 to TRBJ2-3; D is ambiguous. Sequenced material: peripheral blood. The TCR originated in a woman aged 80 or older with COVID-19, enrolled during active disease. Here the CDR3 DNA reads TGTGCCAGTAGTATTCTAGGTCTGAGCACAGATACGCAGTATTTT. Protein: CASSILGLSTDTQYF.